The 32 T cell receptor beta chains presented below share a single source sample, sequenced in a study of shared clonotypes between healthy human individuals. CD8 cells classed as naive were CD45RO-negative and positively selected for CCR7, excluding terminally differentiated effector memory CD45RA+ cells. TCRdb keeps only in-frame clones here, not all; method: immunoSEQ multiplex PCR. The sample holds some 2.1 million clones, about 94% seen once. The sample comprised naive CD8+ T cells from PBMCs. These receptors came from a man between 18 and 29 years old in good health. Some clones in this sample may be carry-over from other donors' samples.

CDR3 bases: TGCAGCGTCGGGTTTCGGCGTGAGGGCTACACCTTC. Amino acids: CSVGFRREGYTF. This chain uses TRBV29-1 with TRBJ1-2; no clear D. The germline CDR1 and CDR2 sequences are SQVTM and ANQGSEA. The CDR3 runs 12 residues. V was clipped by 6 bases and J by 8 bases, with 16 bases between them.

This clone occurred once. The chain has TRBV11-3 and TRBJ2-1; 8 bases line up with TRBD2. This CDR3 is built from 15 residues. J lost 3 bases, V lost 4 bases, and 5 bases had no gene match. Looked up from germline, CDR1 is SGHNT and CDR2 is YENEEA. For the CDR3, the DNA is TGTGCCAGCAGCTCTGGACTAGCCAACTACAATGAGCAGTTCTTC. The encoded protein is CASSSGLANYNEQFF. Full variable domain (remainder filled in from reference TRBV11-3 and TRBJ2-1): EAGVVQSPRYKIIEKKQPVAFWCNPISGHNTLYWYLQNLGQGPELLIRYENEEAVDDSQLPKDRFSAERLKGVDSTLKIQPAELGDSAVYLCASSSGLANYNEQFFGPGTRLTVL.

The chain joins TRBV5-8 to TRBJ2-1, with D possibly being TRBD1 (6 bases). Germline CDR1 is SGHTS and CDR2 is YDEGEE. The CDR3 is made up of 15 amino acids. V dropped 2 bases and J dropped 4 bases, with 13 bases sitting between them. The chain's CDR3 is CASSFRRQAYNEQFF. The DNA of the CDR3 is TGTGCCAGCAGCTTCCGGAGACAGGCGTACAATGAGCAGTTCTTC. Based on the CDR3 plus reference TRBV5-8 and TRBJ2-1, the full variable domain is EAGVTQSPTHLIKTRGQQATLRCSPISGHTSVYWYQQALGLGLQFLLWYDEGEERNRGNFPPRFSGRQFPNYSSELNVNALELEDSALYLCASSFRRQAYNEQFFGPGTRLTVL.

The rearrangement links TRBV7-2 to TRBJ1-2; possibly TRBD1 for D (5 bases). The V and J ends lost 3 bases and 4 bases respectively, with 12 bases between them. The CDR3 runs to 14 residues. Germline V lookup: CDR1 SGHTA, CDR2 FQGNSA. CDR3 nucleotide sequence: TGTGCCAGCAGCTTCAAGACAGCCGCCTATGGCTACACCTTC. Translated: CASSFKTAAYGYTF.

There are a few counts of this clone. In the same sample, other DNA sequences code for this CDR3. CDR3 DNA sequence: TGCAGCGTCCAGGGTGCCTATGGCTACACCTTC. Its translation is CSVQGAYGYTF. The chain joins TRBV29-1 to TRBJ1-2, with D maybe TRBD1 (5 bases). CDR3 length: 11 amino acids. V lost 6 bases to trimming and J lost 4 bases, with 9 bases between them. Germline CDR1 SQVTM, CDR2 ANQGSEA.

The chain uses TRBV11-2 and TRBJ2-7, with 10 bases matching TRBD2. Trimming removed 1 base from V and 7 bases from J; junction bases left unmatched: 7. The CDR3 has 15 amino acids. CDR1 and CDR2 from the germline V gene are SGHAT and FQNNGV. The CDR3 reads CASSLGGTSDREQYF. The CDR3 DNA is TGTGCCAGCAGCTTAGGGGGGACTAGCGATCGAGAGCAGTACTTC.

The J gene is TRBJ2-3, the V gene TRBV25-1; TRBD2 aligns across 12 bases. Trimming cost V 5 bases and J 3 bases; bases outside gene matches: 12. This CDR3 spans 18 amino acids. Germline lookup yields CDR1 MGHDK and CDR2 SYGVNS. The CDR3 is CASSSPGLLAGGTDTQYF. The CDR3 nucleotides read TGTGCCAGCAGTTCCCCCGGGCTTCTAGCGGGAGGGACAGATACGCAGTATTTT.

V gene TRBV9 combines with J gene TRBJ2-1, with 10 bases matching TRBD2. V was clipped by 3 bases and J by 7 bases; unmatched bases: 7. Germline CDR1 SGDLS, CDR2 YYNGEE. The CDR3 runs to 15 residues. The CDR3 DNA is TGTGCCAGCAGCGGAGCGGGAGGGCCTTGGAATGAGCAGTTCTTC. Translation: CASSGAGGPWNEQFF.

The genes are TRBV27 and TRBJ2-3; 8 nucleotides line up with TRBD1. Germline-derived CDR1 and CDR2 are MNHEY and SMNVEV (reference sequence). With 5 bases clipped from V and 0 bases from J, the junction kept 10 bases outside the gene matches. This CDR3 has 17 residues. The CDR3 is CASSTTARGLSTDTQYF. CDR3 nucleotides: TGTGCCAGCAGTACTACGGCCAGGGGGCTAAGCACAGATACGCAGTATTTT.

CDR3: CASSHPRTGRIADTQYF. The CDR3 nucleotides read TGTGCCAGCAGCCACCCCAGGACAGGGCGAATAGCAGATACGCAGTATTTT. The chain joins TRBV14 to TRBJ2-3; 8 bases are shared with TRBD1. Germline assignment: CDR1 SGHDN and CDR2 FVKESK. CDR3 length equals 17 residues. V was clipped by 3 bases and J by 4 bases; unmatched bases: 12.

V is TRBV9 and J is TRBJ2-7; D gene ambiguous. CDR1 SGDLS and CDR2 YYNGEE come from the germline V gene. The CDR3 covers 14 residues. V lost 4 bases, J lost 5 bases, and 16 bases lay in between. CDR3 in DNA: TGTGCCAGCAGCCCCCGTGGGGTGGACCACGAGCAGTACTTC. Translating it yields CASSPRGVDHEQYF.

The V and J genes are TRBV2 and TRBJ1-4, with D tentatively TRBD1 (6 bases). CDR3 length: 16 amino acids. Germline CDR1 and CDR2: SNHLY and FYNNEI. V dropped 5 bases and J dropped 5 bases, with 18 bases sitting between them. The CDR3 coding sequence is TGTGCCAGCAGTCGATCCGGGGGCGCACCGAATGAAAAACTGTTTTTT. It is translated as CASSRSGGAPNEKLFF.

CDR3: CASSDSRALAPQYF. CDR3 DNA sequence: TGTGCCAGCAGTGATTCGAGGGCCCTAGCGCCCCAGTACTTC. This chain uses TRBV6-1 with TRBJ2-5; D is perhaps TRBD2 (6 bases). Trimming stripped 3 bases from V and 9 bases from J, with 17 bases between. CDR1 and CDR2 (germline): MNHNS, SASEGT. The CDR3 totals 14 residues.

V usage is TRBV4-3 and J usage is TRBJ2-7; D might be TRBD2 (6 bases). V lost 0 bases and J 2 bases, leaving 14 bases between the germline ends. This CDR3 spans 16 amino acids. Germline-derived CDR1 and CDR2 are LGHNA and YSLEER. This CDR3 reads CASSQDWGETAYEQYF. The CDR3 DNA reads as TGCGCCAGCAGCCAAGACTGGGGGGAGACAGCCTACGAGCAGTACTTC.

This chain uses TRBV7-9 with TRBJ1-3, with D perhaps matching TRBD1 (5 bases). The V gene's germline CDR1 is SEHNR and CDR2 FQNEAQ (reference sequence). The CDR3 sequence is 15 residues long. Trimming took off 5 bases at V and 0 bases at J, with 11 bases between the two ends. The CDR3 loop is CASSPPGGSGNTIYF. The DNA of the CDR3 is TGTGCCAGCAGCCCTCCGGGGGGCTCTGGAAACACCATATATTTT.

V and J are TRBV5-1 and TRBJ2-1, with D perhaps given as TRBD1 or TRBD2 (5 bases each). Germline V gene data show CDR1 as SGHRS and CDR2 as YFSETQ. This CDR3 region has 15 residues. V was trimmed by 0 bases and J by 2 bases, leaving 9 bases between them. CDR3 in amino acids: CASSLAGSPYNEQFF. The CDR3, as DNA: TGCGCCAGCAGCTTGGCAGGGAGCCCCTACAATGAGCAGTTCTTC. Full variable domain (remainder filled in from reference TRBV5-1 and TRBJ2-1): KAGVTQTPRYLIKTRGQQVTLSCSPISGHRSVSWYQQTPGQGLQFLFEYFSETQRNKGNFPGRFSGRQFSNSRSEMNVSTLELGDSALYLCASSLAGSPYNEQFFGPGTRLTVL.

In DNA, the CDR3 is TGTGCCAGCGGGGGGGCGCGTACCTGGGATATCCGGACCCAGTACTTC. It specifies CASGGARTWDIRTQYF. The chain recombines TRBV28 with TRBJ2-5; the D gene is possibly TRBD2 (7 bases). This CDR3 comprises 16 residues. The V end was cut by 8 bases, the J end by 7 bases, with 26 bases between. The germline V gene has CDR1 MDHEN and CDR2 SYDVKM.

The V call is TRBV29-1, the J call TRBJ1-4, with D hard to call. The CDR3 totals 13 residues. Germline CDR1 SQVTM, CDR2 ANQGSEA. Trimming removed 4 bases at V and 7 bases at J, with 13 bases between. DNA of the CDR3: TGCAGCGTTGCTGAGTATAGGAGTGAAAAACTGTTTTTT. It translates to CSVAEYRSEKLFF.

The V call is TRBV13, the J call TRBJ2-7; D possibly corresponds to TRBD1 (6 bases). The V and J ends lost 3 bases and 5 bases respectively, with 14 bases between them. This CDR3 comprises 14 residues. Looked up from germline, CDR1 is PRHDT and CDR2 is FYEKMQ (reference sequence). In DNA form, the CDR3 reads TGTGCCAGCAGCTTCAGGGGAGTCGTCGACGAGCAGTACTTC. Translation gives CASSFRGVVDEQYF.

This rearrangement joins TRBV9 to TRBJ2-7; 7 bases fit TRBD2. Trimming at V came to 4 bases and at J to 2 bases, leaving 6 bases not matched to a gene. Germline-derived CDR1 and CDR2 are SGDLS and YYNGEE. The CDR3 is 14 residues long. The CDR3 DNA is TGTGCCAGCAGCCCCCCGGGAGGCACCTACGAGCAGTACTTC. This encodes CASSPPGGTYEQYF.

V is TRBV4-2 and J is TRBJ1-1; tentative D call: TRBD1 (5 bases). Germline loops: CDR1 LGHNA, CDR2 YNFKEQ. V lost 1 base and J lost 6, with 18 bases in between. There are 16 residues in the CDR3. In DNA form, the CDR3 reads TGTGCCAGCAGCCAAGCCAATCTTGGCAGGGCCGCTGAAGCTTTCTTT. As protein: CASSQANLGRAAEAFF.

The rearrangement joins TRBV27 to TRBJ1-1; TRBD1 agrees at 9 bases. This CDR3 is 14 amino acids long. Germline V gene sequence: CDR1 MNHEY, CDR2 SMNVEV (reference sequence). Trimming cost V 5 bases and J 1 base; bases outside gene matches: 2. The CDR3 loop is CASSNRGRNTEAFF. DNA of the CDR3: TGTGCCAGCAGTAACAGGGGGCGGAACACTGAAGCTTTCTTT.

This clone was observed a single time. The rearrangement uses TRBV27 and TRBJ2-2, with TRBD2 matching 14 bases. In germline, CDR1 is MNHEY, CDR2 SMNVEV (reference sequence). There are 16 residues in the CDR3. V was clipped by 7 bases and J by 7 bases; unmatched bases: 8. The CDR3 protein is CASKKGLAGASGELFF. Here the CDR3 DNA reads TGTGCCAGCAAAAAGGGACTAGCGGGAGCGAGCGGGGAGCTGTTTTTT.

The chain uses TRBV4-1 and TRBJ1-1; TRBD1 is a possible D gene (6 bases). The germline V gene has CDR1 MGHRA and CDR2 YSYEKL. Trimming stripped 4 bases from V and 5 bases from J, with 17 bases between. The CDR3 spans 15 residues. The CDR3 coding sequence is TGCGCCAGCAGCCTGCAAGAGGGGGGGCTAACTGAAGCTTTCTTT. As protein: CASSLQEGGLTEAFF.

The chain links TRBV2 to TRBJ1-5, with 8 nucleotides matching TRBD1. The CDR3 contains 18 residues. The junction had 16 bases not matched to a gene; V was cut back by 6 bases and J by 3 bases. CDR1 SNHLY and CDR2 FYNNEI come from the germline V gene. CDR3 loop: CASSSPGTGPAFNQPQHF. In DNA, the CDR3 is TGTGCCAGCAGCTCTCCCGGGACAGGCCCGGCTTTCAATCAGCCCCAGCATTTT.

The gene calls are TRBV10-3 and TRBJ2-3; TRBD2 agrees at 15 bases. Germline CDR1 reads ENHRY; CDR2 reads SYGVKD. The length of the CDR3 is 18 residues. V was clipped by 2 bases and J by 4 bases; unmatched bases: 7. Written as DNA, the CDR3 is TGTGCCATCAGTGAGGGGGGACTAGCGGGAGGATCGGCAGATACGCAGTATTTT. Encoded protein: CAISEGGLAGGSADTQYF.

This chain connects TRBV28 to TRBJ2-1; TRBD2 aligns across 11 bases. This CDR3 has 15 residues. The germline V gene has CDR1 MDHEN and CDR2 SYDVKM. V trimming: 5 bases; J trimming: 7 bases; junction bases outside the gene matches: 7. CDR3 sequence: CASSPLSGRVNEQFF. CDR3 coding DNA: TGTGCCAGCAGTCCGCTTAGCGGGAGGGTAAATGAGCAGTTCTTC.

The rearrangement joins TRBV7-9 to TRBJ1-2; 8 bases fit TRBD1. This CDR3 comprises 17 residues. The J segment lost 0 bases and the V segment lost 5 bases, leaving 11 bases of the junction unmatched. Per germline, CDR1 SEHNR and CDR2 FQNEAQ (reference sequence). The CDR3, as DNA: TGTGCCAGCAGCGGAGCCGGGACAGGCCCTCCTAACTATGGCTACACCTTC. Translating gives CASSGAGTGPPNYGYTF.

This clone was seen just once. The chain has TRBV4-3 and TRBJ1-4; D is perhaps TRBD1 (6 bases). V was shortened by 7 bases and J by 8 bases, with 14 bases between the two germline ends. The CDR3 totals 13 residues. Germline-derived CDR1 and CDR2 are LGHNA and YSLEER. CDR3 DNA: TGCGCCAGCAATAGGGGGGTAGACGAAAAACTGTTTTTT. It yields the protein CASNRGVDEKLFF.

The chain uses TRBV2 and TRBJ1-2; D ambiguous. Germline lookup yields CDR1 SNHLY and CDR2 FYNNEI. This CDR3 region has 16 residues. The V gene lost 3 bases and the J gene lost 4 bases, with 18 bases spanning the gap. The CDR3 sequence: CASSDLAGEMSYGYTF. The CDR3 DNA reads TGTGCCAGCAGTGACCTAGCAGGCGAGATGAGCTATGGCTACACCTTC.

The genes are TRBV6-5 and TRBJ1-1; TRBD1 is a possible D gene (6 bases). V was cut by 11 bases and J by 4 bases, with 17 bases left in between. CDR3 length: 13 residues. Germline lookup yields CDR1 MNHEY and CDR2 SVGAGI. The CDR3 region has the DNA TGTGCCTGCACGGGGGGCGAAGCCACTGAAGCTTTCTTT. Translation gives CACTGGEATEAFF.

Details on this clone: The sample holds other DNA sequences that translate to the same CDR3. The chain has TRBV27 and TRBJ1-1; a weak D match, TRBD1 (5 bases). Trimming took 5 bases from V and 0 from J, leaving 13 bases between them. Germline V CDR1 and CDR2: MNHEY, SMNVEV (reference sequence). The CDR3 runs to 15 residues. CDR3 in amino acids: CASSQLGRVNTEAFF. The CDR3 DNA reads TGTGCCAGCAGTCAACTGGGACGGGTGAACACTGAAGCTTTCTTT.